One sample yielded the 26 T cell receptor beta chains listed below, sequenced in a study of identical twins. Each CDR3 protein gets one entry after TCRdb re-called the 5' RACE reads with MiXCR. The table includes 600,000 to 800,000 distinct CDR3 sequences, roughly 20% detected once. This sample also belongs to another study, concerning T cells expressing NK-cell markers.

The material sequenced was PBMCs. These receptors came from a woman between 18 and 30 years old in good health.

The sample holds one count of this clonotype. V usage is TRBV4-1 and J usage is TRBJ2-5; D unresolved. The length of the CDR3 is 13 residues. Trimming took 0 bases from V and 5 from J, leaving 7 bases between them. Germline CDR1 and CDR2: MGHRA and YSYEKL. This chain's CDR3 is CASSQDKWETQYF. In nucleotides, the CDR3 is TGCGCCAGCAGCCAAGATAAGTGGGAGACCCAGTACTTC.

This clonotype came up a few times. V gene TRBV6-5 combines with J gene TRBJ1-4; no firm D call. Trimming pared 3 bases from V and 0 bases from J, leaving 5 bases between. There are 14 residues in the CDR3. Germline CDR1 and CDR2: MNHEY and SVGAGI. The CDR3 sequence is CASSYGATNEKLFF. The CDR3 DNA reads as TGTGCCAGCAGTTATGGAGCAACTAATGAAAAACTGTTTTTT.

The table lists this clonotype with a few counts. The rearrangement links TRBV11-1 to TRBJ1-2; unclear D gene. The CDR3 sequence is 15 residues long. Germline CDR1 and CDR2: SGHAT and FQDESV (reference sequence). V lost 0 bases, J lost 0 bases, and 8 bases lay in between. In DNA form, the CDR3 reads TGTGCCAGCAGCTTAGCGCCAGGAGCTAACTATGGCTACACCTTC. It translates to CASSLAPGANYGYTF.

This rearrangement joins TRBV4-3 to TRBJ2-7, with 10 bases matching TRBD2. The junction had 7 bases not matched to a gene; V was cut back by 1 base and J by 4 bases. The CDR3 consists of 16 residues. CDR1 is LGHNA and CDR2 is YSLEER in the germline V gene. CDR3 bases: TGCGCCAGCAGCCAAGTGATAGCGGGAGGTTCTTACGAGCAGTACTTC. Its translation is CASSQVIAGGSYEQYF.

This clonotype has a count of ten or more. The gene calls are TRBV4-2 and TRBJ1-1, with D unresolved. Between the trimmed V and J ends, which lost 6 bases and 0 bases, there was a span of 11 bases. The CDR3 contains 14 residues. Germline-derived CDR1 and CDR2 are LGHNA and YNFKEQ. The CDR3 bases are TGTGCCAGCAGTTTCGGGCCCTTGAACACTGAAGCTTTCTTT. Amino acids: CASSFGPLNTEAFF.

The chain is built from TRBV2 and TRBJ2-5, with D perhaps TRBD2 (5 bases). Germline CDR1 is SNHLY and CDR2 is FYNNEI. The CDR3 runs 12 residues. V was trimmed by 6 bases and J by 4 bases, leaving 9 bases between them. This CDR3 reads CASRWEIETQYF. CDR3 DNA sequence: TGTGCCAGCAGGTGGGAGATAGAGACCCAGTACTTC.

This clonotype was seen a few times. V and J are TRBV20-1 and TRBJ1-1, with D possibly being TRBD1 (5 bases). Trimming pared 3 bases from V and 4 bases from J, leaving 24 bases between. In germline, CDR1 is DFQATT, CDR2 SNEGSKA (reference sequence). The CDR3 sequence is 17 residues long. The CDR3 sequence is CSASPPGPFSAITEAFF. CDR3 DNA sequence: TGCAGTGCTAGTCCACCGGGGCCCTTCTCCGCAATCACTGAAGCTTTCTTT.

This chain links TRBV12-3 or TRBV12-4 with TRBJ2-5; possibly TRBD1 for D (7 bases). CDR3 size: 13 residues. Trimming pared 1 base from V and 7 bases from J, leaving 10 bases between. CDR3 sequence (DNA): TGTGCCAGCAGTTTAGAGGAGGGGGCGACCCAGTACTTC. Translating it yields CASSLEEGATQYF.

This chain connects TRBV3-1 to TRBJ2-2; 8 bases align to TRBD1. CDR1 LGHDT and CDR2 YNNKEL come from the germline V gene (reference sequence). This CDR3 spans 17 amino acids. J gave up 4 bases and V 0 bases, and 7 bases lay outside the gene matches. CDR3 region: CASSQEIGQGFTGELFF. The CDR3 nucleotides read TGTGCCAGCAGCCAAGAAATCGGACAGGGTTTCACCGGGGAGCTGTTTTTT.

This clonotype was found a few times. The J gene is TRBJ2-5, the V gene TRBV29-1; 10 bases are shared with TRBD2. This CDR3 has 14 amino acids. The germline V gene has CDR1 SQVTM and CDR2 ANQGSEA. V shed 6 bases and J 5 bases; nucleotides not matched to a gene: 9. The CDR3 DNA is TGCAGCGTGCGAGCGGGAGGGCCCTCGGAGACCCAGTACTTC. Translating it yields CSVRAGGPSETQYF.

V usage is TRBV7-8 and J usage is TRBJ2-7, with D unclear. V lost 2 bases and J 0 bases, leaving 11 bases between the germline ends. The germline V gene has CDR1 SGHVS and CDR2 FQNEAQ. This CDR3 has 15 amino acids. The CDR3 DNA reads TGTGCCAGCAGCTTACTAGACCTCAACTCCTACGAGCAGTACTTC. Translating it yields CASSLLDLNSYEQYF. The full variable domain, rest sourced from reference TRBV7-8 and TRBJ2-7, is GAGVSQSPRYKVAKRGQDVALRCDPISGHVSLFWYQQALGQGPEFLTYFQNEAQLDKSGLPSDRFFAERPEGSVSTLKIQRTQQEDSAVYLCASSLLDLNSYEQYFGPGTRLTVT.

The J gene is TRBJ2-7, the V gene TRBV12-3 or TRBV12-4; TRBD2 matches 16 bases. The CDR3 length is 17 residues. V was clipped by 4 bases and J by 4 bases; unmatched bases: 7. The CDR3 region is CASSSGTSGRGSYEQYF. The CDR3 bases are TGTGCCAGCAGTTCCGGGACTAGCGGGAGGGGGTCTTACGAGCAGTACTTC.

This sequence joins TRBV5-3 and TRBJ2-7; D might be TRBD1 (6 bases). TRBV5-3 belongs to the ORF category, with a function that is uncertain. The CDR3 is 15 amino acids. V was trimmed by 4 bases and J by 3 bases, leaving 17 bases between them. CDR3 nucleotide sequence: TGTGCCAGAAGCGACCCAGGGGAGCCGGGCTACGAGCAGTACTTC. This sequence encodes CARSDPGEPGYEQYF.

A few counts support this clonotype. V usage is TRBV28 and J usage is TRBJ2-7, with D perhaps TRBD1 (6 bases). This CDR3 has 11 amino acids. Between the trimmed V and J ends, which lost 6 bases and 4 bases, there was a span of 7 bases. The germline CDR1 and CDR2 sequences are MDHEN and SYDVKM. The CDR3 DNA reads as TGTGCCAGCAGGGACAGATACGAGCAGTACTTC. Its translation: CASRDRYEQYF.

This clonotype was seen a handful of times. The V and J genes are TRBV5-1 and TRBJ2-7; D is unclear. This CDR3 spans 12 amino acids. V was trimmed by 1 base and J by 6 bases, leaving 8 bases between them. Germline loops: CDR1 SGHRS, CDR2 YFSETQ. The CDR3 region is CASSLYATEQYF. The CDR3 nucleotides read TGCGCCAGCAGCTTGTATGCGACCGAGCAGTACTTC.

The CDR3 coding sequence is TGTGCCAGCACTTCACAGGCCTCCGGGGAGCTGTTTTTT. It is translated as CASTSQASGELFF. V gene TRBV27 combines with J gene TRBJ2-2, with D possibly TRBD1 on 5 matching bases. The CDR3 spans 13 residues. The V and J ends lost 7 bases and 6 bases respectively, with 12 bases between them. The germline gives CDR1 MNHEY, CDR2 SMNVEV (reference sequence).

This clonotype was seen more than once but under ten times. This chain connects TRBV11-2 to TRBJ2-2, with 10 bases identical to TRBD2. The CDR3 sequence is 16 residues long. The trim removed 2 bases at V and 1 base at J, leaving 1 base unmatched. Per germline, CDR1 SGHAT and CDR2 FQNNGV. The CDR3 sequence: CASSLLAGGNTGELFF. CDR3 sequence (DNA): TGTGCCAGCAGCTTATTAGCGGGGGGGAACACCGGGGAGCTGTTTTTT.

This clonotype was counted a few times. The chain joins TRBV6-5 to TRBJ1-2; tentative D call: TRBD1 (5 bases). Trimming removed 1 base from V and 6 bases from J, with 15 bases in between. Germline V gene sequence: CDR1 MNHEY, CDR2 SVGAGI. CDR3 length: 15 residues. CDR3 protein: CASSYWAGTADGYTF. CDR3 nucleotides: TGTGCCAGCAGTTACTGGGCAGGGACGGCTGATGGCTACACCTTC.

There are a few counts of this clonotype. J is TRBJ2-7 and V is TRBV10-3, with TRBD2 matching 8 bases. Trimming cost V 3 bases and J 3 bases; bases outside gene matches: 10. From germline, CDR1 is ENHRY and CDR2 SYGVKD. The length of the CDR3 is 16 residues. CDR3: CAISDPLSGGHYEQYF. The CDR3 nucleotides read TGTGCCATCAGTGACCCCCTGAGCGGGGGCCACTACGAGCAGTACTTC.

V usage is TRBV29-1 and J usage is TRBJ2-7, with 9 bases fitting TRBD1. V trimming: 6 bases; J trimming: 2 bases; junction bases outside the gene matches: 8. CDR3 length: 14 residues. Looked up from germline, CDR1 is SQVTM and CDR2 is ANQGSEA. CDR3 DNA sequence: TGCAGCGTCTTAACAGGGGGCAGGGCCTACGAGCAGTACTTC. This gives the protein CSVLTGGRAYEQYF.

The chain combines TRBV7-2 with TRBJ1-1; unclear D gene. The germline V gene encodes CDR1 SGHTA and CDR2 FQGNSA. Trimming left V 2 bases short and J 7 bases short, with 11 bases between. The CDR3 totals 13 residues. CDR3 residues: CASSLTVRDEAFF. CDR3 DNA: TGTGCCAGCAGCTTAACTGTGAGGGATGAAGCTTTCTTT.

This clonotype was picked up many times. This chain joins TRBV9 and TRBJ2-5; D gene ambiguous. The length of the CDR3 is 14 residues. Germline V gives CDR1 SGDLS, CDR2 YYNGEE. V dropped 0 bases and J dropped 5 bases, with 11 bases sitting between them. CDR3 nucleotides: TGTGCCAGCAGCGTAGGAGAAATGAGGGAGACCCAGTACTTC. This sequence encodes CASSVGEMRETQYF.

The chain has TRBV5-1 and TRBJ2-5; the D is unclear. Germline V gene sequence: CDR1 SGHRS, CDR2 YFSETQ. This CDR3 spans 13 amino acids. The V and J ends lost 6 bases and 1 base respectively, with 10 bases between them. Here the CDR3 DNA reads TGCGCCAGCAAAGTCCAGATCCAAGAGACCCAGTACTTC. The encoded protein is CASKVQIQETQYF.

The chain joins TRBV29-1 to TRBJ2-7, with TRBD2 matching 8 bases. After removal of 2 bases from V and 5 bases from J, the junction contained 8 bases not matched to a gene. The CDR3 has 14 amino acids. Germline V CDR1 and CDR2: SQVTM, ANQGSEA. This chain's CDR3 is CSVESLAGRNEQYF. The DNA of the CDR3 is TGCAGCGTTGAATCGCTAGCGGGTAGGAACGAGCAGTACTTC.

Only a few counts were recorded for this clonotype. The chain joins TRBV6-1 to TRBJ1-4; TRBD1 is a possible D gene (5 bases). The CDR3 sequence is 14 residues long. Trimming removed 9 bases at V and 4 bases at J, with 15 bases between. CDR1 and CDR2 from the germline V gene are MNHNS and SASEGT. Here the CDR3 DNA reads TGTGCCAGTGGGGGAGCGAGCCTTAATGAAAAACTGTTTTTT. Residues: CASGGASLNEKLFF.

The gene calls are TRBV5-1 and TRBJ2-1, with 9 bases aligning to TRBD1. There are 19 residues in the CDR3. V was clipped by 4 bases and J by 5 bases; unmatched bases: 19. CDR1 is SGHRS and CDR2 is YFSETQ in the germline V gene. Here the CDR3 reads CASSHNPPGQGFKDNEQFF. The CDR3 nucleotides are TGCGCCAGCAGCCATAATCCTCCGGGACAGGGTTTCAAGGACAATGAGCAGTTCTTC.